This T cell receptor beta chain was retrieved from a study of T cell changes during pregnancy in multiple sclerosis. V was pared by 4 bases and J by 6 bases, with 17 bases between. Germline V CDR1 and CDR2: SGHRS, YFSETQ. The CDR3 runs 15 residues. Here immunoSEQ multiplex PCR was the method, and the copy in TCRdb shows in-frame clones only, minus some. The table records about 40,000 clones, about 90% of them present only once. The clonotype comes from a female donor with multiple sclerosis, enrolled in a pregnancy study. The rearrangement uses TRBV5-1 and TRBJ1-5; no reliable D call. The sample here was CD4+ T cells from peripheral blood mononuclear cells, taken before pregnancy. The CDR3 here is CASSPEGGVSQPQHF. The CDR3, as DNA: TGCGCCAGCAGCCCGGAGGGCGGGGTAAGTCAGCCCCAGCATTTT.